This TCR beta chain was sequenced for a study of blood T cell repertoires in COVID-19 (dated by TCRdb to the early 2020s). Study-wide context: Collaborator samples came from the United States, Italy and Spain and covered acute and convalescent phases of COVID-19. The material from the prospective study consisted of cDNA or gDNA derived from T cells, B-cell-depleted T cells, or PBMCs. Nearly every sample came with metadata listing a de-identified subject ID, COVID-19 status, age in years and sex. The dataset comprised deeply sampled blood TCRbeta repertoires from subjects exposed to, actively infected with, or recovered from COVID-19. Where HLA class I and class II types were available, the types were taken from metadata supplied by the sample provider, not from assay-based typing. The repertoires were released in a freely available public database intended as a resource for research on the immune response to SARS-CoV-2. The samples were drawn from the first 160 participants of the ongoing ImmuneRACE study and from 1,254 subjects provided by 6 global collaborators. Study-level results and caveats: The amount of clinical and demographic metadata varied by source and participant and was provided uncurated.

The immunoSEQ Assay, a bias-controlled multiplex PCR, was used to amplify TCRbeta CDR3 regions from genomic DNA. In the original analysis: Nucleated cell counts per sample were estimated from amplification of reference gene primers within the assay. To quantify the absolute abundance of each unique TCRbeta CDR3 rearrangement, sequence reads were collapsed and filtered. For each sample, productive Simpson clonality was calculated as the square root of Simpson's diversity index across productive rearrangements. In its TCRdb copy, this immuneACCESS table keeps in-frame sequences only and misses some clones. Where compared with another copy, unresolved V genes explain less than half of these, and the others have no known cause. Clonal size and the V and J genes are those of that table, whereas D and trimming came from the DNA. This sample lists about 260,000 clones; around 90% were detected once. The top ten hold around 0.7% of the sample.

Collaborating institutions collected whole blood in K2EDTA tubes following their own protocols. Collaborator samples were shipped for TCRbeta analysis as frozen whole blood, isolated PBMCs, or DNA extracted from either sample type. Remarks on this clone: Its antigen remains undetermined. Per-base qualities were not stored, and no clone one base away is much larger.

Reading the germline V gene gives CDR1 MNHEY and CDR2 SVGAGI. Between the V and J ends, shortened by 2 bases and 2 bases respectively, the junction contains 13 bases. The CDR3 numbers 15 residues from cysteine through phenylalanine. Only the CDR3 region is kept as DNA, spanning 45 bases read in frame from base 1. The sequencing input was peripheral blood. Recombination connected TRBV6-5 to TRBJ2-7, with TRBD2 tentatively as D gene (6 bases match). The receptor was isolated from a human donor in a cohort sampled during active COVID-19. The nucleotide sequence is TGTGCCAGCAGTTACGCGGGGCCTACTACCTACGAGCAGTACTTC. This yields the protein CASSYAGPTTYEQYF.